One sample yielded the 9 T cell receptor beta chains listed below, sequenced in a study of CD8 T cells in ankylosing spondylitis. TCRdb used MiXCR to reprocess the 5' RACE reads, holding one entry per CDR3 protein. The sample holds 100,000 to 150,000 distinct CDR3 sequences, roughly 18% seen once. Study observations and caveats: Seven or eight highly homologous variants made up a TCR beta motif, and this motif appeared characteristic of ankylosing spondylitis blood.

Antigens for these TCRs are unknown. The sequenced sample consisted of blood, either unsorted or a sorted T cell fraction (not recorded which). These TCRs come from a male donor with ankylosing spondylitis.

This rearrangement joins TRBV4-1 to TRBJ1-5, with 7 bases lining up with TRBD1. The CDR3 runs to 16 residues. Germline V gives CDR1 MGHRA, CDR2 YSYEKL. Trimming removed 4 bases from V and 4 bases from J; junction bases left unmatched: 10. The DNA for the CDR3 is TGCGCCAGCAGCCGCACTTGGACAGGCGTAAATCAGCCCCAGCATTTT. Amino acids: CASSRTWTGVNQPQHF.

This clonotype was picked up a small number of times. The chain employs TRBV27 and TRBJ1-2; D call uncertain. Trimming removed 5 bases from V and 6 bases from J, with 16 bases in between. CDR3 size: 14 residues. Germline V gives CDR1 MNHEY, CDR2 SMNVEV (reference sequence). As DNA, the CDR3 is TGTGCCAGCAGTGAGGAAGAGGGAATTCATGGCTACACCTTC. Its protein product is CASSEEEGIHGYTF.

This chain uses TRBV9 with TRBJ2-2, with TRBD2 matching over 9 bases. Germline values: CDR1 SGDLS, CDR2 YYNGEE. The V segment lost 0 bases and the J segment 6 bases; nucleotides outside the gene matches: 6. This CDR3 contains 16 residues. CDR3 residues: CASSVVLAGEAGELFF. CDR3 bases: TGTGCCAGCAGCGTAGTTTTAGCGGGAGAGGCCGGGGAGCTGTTTTTT.

Only a few counts were recorded for this clonotype. The rearrangement links TRBV4-1 to TRBJ2-1; 10 nucleotides line up with TRBD2. Germline lookup yields CDR1 MGHRA and CDR2 YSYEKL. The CDR3 length is 17 residues. J lost 10 bases, V lost 4 bases, and 16 bases had no gene match. Here the CDR3 reads CASSPWTSGQSGREQFF. The CDR3 bases are TGCGCCAGCAGCCCTTGGACTAGCGGACAATCAGGACGGGAGCAGTTCTTC.

This rearrangement joins TRBV6-5 to TRBJ2-2; TRBD1 is a possible D gene (6 bases). The germline gives CDR1 MNHEY, CDR2 SVGAGI. This CDR3 has 13 residues. Trimming shortened V by 4 bases and J by 6 bases, and 9 bases separated the two germline ends. In DNA, the CDR3 is TGTGCCAGCAGTTTACAGGGTCCCGGGGAGCTGTTTTTT. Translating gives CASSLQGPGELFF.

This chain joins TRBV9 and TRBJ2-1; D is ambiguous. V lost 0 bases to trimming and J lost 6 bases, with 10 bases between them. This CDR3 has 14 residues. In germline, CDR1 is SGDLS, CDR2 YYNGEE. The CDR3 sequence: CASSVGPRSNEQFF. CDR3 sequence (DNA): TGTGCCAGCAGCGTAGGCCCGAGGTCCAATGAGCAGTTCTTC.

This chain uses TRBV27 with TRBJ2-7, with D uncertain. Looked up from germline, CDR1 is MNHEY and CDR2 is SMNVEV (reference sequence). V shed 8 bases and J shed 2 bases, with 7 bases lying between them. This CDR3 region has 11 residues. CDR3 DNA sequence: TGTGCCAGCTGGGGAACCTACGAGCAGTACTTC. This encodes CASWGTYEQYF.

This rearrangement joins TRBV12-3 or TRBV12-4 to TRBJ2-1; TRBD1 is a possible D gene (5 bases). V lost 7 bases and J lost 8, with 21 bases in between. CDR3 length: 15 residues. DNA of the CDR3: TGTGCCAGCACCCAGACAGACCACCTCCCTTATGAGCAGTTCTTC. Translated: CASTQTDHLPYEQFF.

The chain is built from TRBV15 and TRBJ2-3; D is unclear. The germline V and J ends were trimmed by 1 base and 4 bases, with 12 bases remaining between them. The CDR3 sequence is 15 residues long. Germline V gene sequence: CDR1 LNHNV, CDR2 YYDKDF (reference sequence). CDR3 protein: CATSRGATKADTQYF. The DNA of the CDR3 is TGTGCCACCAGCAGAGGGGCCACAAAGGCAGATACGCAGTATTTT.